These 22 T cell receptor beta chains were sequenced from one sample in a study of blood T cell repertoires in COVID-19. Assay used: immunoSEQ multiplex PCR; TCRdb lists only in-frame clones, some missing. Of under 120,000 clones in the sample, 80% to 90% were seen once. Sequences were obtained from peripheral blood. These receptors were taken from a woman of 80 years or more with acute or convalescent COVID-19.

The V gene is TRBV11-3, the J gene TRBJ1-1, with TRBD1 matching 11 bases. The CDR3 loop spans 15 amino acids. V trimming: 5 bases; J trimming: 5 bases; junction bases outside the gene matches: 7. CDR1 is SGHNT, CDR2 YENEEA, per germline. The CDR3 bases are TGTGCCAGCAGCCCCGGACAGGGGGCCTCGACTGAAGCTTTCTTT. The encoded protein is CASSPGQGASTEAFF.

V usage is TRBV3-1 (or the pseudogene TRBV3-2) and J usage is TRBJ1-6; D not resolved. The V end lost 0 bases, the J end lost 3 bases, and 3 bases lay between the germline ends. CDR1 and CDR2 from the germline V gene are LGHDT and YNNKEL (reference sequence). The CDR3 contains 14 residues. CDR3 sequence (DNA): TGTGCCAGCAGCCAAGATTACTATAATTCACCCCTCCACTTT. It codes for CASSQDYYNSPLHF.

The gene calls are TRBV6-5 and TRBJ1-4, with D hard to call. Trimming pared 0 bases from V and 7 bases from J, leaving 12 bases between. Germline lookup yields CDR1 MNHEY and CDR2 SVGAGI. The length of the CDR3 is 15 residues. The CDR3 region is CASSYSGSDGEKLFF. CDR3 in DNA: TGTGCCAGCAGTTACTCAGGGAGTGACGGTGAAAAACTGTTTTTT.

Concerning this clone itself: Sequence at one end of the junction differs from germline and may be a read error. The chain uses TRBV18 and TRBJ2-7; possibly TRBD1 for D (6 bases). CDR3 size: 14 residues. Germline CDR1 and CDR2: KGHSH and LQKENI. CDR3 amino acids: CASSPLPITGTSSF. In DNA form, the CDR3 reads TGTGCCAGCTCACCACTACCTATTACCGGGACATCGAGCTTC.

The chain carries TRBV19 and TRBJ1-1, with D perhaps TRBD1 (5 bases). V dropped 3 bases and J dropped 7 bases, with 9 bases sitting between them. The CDR3 runs 12 residues. Germline loops: CDR1 LNHDA, CDR2 SQIVND (reference sequence). DNA for the CDR3: TGTGCCAGTAGTATGGGGGGGAGTGAAGCTTTCTTT. As protein: CASSMGGSEAFF.

This clone has only a few counts. The CDR3 spells CASSYSGVGAGSPLHF. Here the CDR3 DNA reads TGTGCCAGCAGTTACTCAGGGGTGGGGGCTGGATCACCCCTCCACTTT. The chain has TRBV6-5 and TRBJ1-6; maybe TRBD1 (6 bases). CDR1 is MNHEY, CDR2 SVGAGI, per germline. The CDR3 is 16 amino acids. V was clipped by 0 bases and J by 10 bases, with 16 bases between them.

The gene calls are TRBV29-1 and TRBJ1-2, with a weak D call TRBD1 (5 bases). The CDR3 totals 15 residues. In germline, CDR1 is SQVTM, CDR2 ANQGSEA. The ends were cut back, 1 base at V and 5 bases at J, with 17 bases in the middle. As DNA, the CDR3 is TGCAGCGTTGAAGTCCCCCCCAGGGCTGTGTATGGCTACACCTTC. Protein: CSVEVPPRAVYGYTF.

This sequence joins TRBV6-2 or TRBV6-3 and TRBJ2-7; the match to TRBD2 covers 8 bases. Germline V gene data show CDR1 as MNHEY and CDR2 as SVGEGT. V shed 2 bases, J shed 2 bases, and the junction held 11 bases outside the gene matches. The CDR3 is made up of 17 amino acids. CDR3 residues: CASSYGAGRARAYEQYF. The CDR3 DNA reads TGTGCCAGCAGTTACGGGGCCGGGAGGGCCAGGGCCTACGAGCAGTACTTC.

The chain joins TRBV6-5 to TRBJ2-2, with D tentatively TRBD1 (6 bases). The V end was cut by 2 bases, the J end by 7 bases, with 11 bases between. CDR3 size: 14 residues. CDR1 and CDR2 from the germline V gene are MNHEY and SVGAGI. CDR3 loop: CASSYGGGGGELFF. DNA for the CDR3: TGTGCCAGCAGTTACGGGGGCGGCGGCGGGGAGCTGTTTTTT.

The gene calls are TRBV2 and TRBJ2-3, with TRBD2 matching 9 bases. The junction had 2 bases not matched to a gene; V was cut back by 6 bases and J by 1 base. The germline CDR1 and CDR2 sequences are SNHLY and FYNNEI. CDR3 length: 14 residues. CDR3 nucleotide sequence: TGTGCCAGCAGGTTAGCGGGGGGCACAGATACGCAGTATTTT. It encodes CASRLAGGTDTQYF. Combining the CDR3 with reference TRBV2 and TRBJ2-3 gives the whole variable domain EPEVTQTPSHQVTQMGQEVILRCVPISNHLYFYWYRQILGQKVEFLVSFYNNEISEKSEIFDDQFSVERPDGSNFTLKIRSTKLEDSAMYFCASRLAGGTDTQYFGPGTRLTVL.

V and J are TRBV9 and TRBJ1-4; D unclear. Germline assignment: CDR1 SGDLS and CDR2 YYNGEE. Trimming took 0 bases from V and 5 from J, leaving 11 bases between them. The CDR3 has 15 amino acids. In nucleotides, the CDR3 is TGTGCCAGCAGCGTAGGTGTAGCGGCGAATGAAAAACTGTTTTTT. Its protein product is CASSVGVAANEKLFF.

This clone was seen a few times. The V gene is TRBV19, the J gene TRBJ1-1, with D possibly TRBD1 on 5 matching bases. Germline V gene sequence: CDR1 LNHDA, CDR2 SQIVND (reference sequence). The length of the CDR3 is 13 residues. The V end lost 5 bases, the J end lost 1 base, and 8 bases lay between the germline ends. CDR3 loop: CASSFQGNTEAFF. The CDR3 region has the DNA TGTGCCAGTAGTTTCCAGGGGAACACTGAAGCTTTCTTT.

The chain links TRBV18 to TRBJ2-3, with 10 bases that match TRBD2. CDR1 is KGHSH, CDR2 LQKENI, per germline. This CDR3 spans 17 amino acids. Trimming at V came to 0 bases and at J to 5 bases, leaving 8 bases not matched to a gene. The CDR3 nucleotides read TGTGCCAGCTCACCACCGGGAAGCGGGGGGGCCCAAGATACGCAGTATTTT. Residues: CASSPPGSGGAQDTQYF.

This chain links TRBV11-1 with TRBJ2-7, with 8 bases fitting TRBD2. This CDR3 has 15 residues. J lost 5 bases, V lost 5 bases, and 11 bases had no gene match. Germline V gene sequence: CDR1 SGHAT, CDR2 FQDESV (reference sequence). The CDR3 protein is CASSITGTRSDEQYF. The CDR3 DNA follows: TGTGCCAGCAGCATAACCGGGACTAGGTCTGACGAGCAGTACTTC.

V is TRBV28 and J is TRBJ2-5, with D tentatively TRBD2 (7 bases). The CDR3 covers 16 residues. V gave up 5 bases and J gave up 1 base, with 17 bases separating them. Per germline, CDR1 MDHEN and CDR2 SYDVKM. The CDR3 DNA sequence: TGTGCCAGCAGTCGCCTGGGGGGGCCTACCCAAGAGACCCAGTACTTC. Its protein is CASSRLGGPTQETQYF.

The chain is built from TRBV3-1 (or the pseudogene TRBV3-2) and TRBJ1-1; TRBD1 matches 8 bases. The CDR3 is 12 residues long. Germline CDR1 is LGHDT and CDR2 is YNNKEL (reference sequence). V trimming: 1 base; J trimming: 10 bases; junction bases outside the gene matches: 2. DNA for the CDR3: TGTGCCAGCAGCCAAGGCAGGGGGCGAGCTTTCTTT. It translates to CASSQGRGRAFF.

The rearrangement joins TRBV7-9 to TRBJ1-4; 8 bases line up with TRBD1. The CDR3 runs 14 residues. Germline lookup yields CDR1 SEHNR and CDR2 FQNEAQ (reference sequence). Unmatched junction bases numbered 6, after V lost 5 bases and J lost 7 bases. The CDR3 loop is CASSNRQGSEKLFF. As DNA, the CDR3 is TGTGCCAGCAGCAATAGACAGGGGAGTGAAAAACTGTTTTTT.

The chain combines TRBV6-1 with TRBJ2-1, with 14 bases identical to TRBD2. This CDR3 spans 19 amino acids. CDR1 and CDR2 from the germline V gene are MNHNS and SASEGT. J gave up 8 bases and V 4 bases, and 16 bases lay outside the gene matches. The CDR3 bases are TGTGCCAGCAGTGCCCCCGGTAGGACTAGCGGGGGGCTAGGGGATGAGCAGTTCTTC. It codes for CASSAPGRTSGGLGDEQFF.

The chain carries TRBV7-9 and TRBJ2-5; 9 positions match TRBD2. The V segment lost 6 bases and the J segment 5 bases; nucleotides outside the gene matches: 4. This CDR3 contains 13 residues. The germline gives CDR1 SEHNR, CDR2 FQNEAQ (reference sequence). Written as DNA, the CDR3 is TGTGCCAGCAGAGTAGCGGGGGAGGAGACCCAGTACTTC. This codes for CASRVAGEETQYF. Looking up the rest from reference TRBV7-9 and TRBJ2-5 gives the full variable domain: DTGVSQNPRHKITKRGQNVTFRCDPISEHNRLYWYRQTLGQGPEFLTYFQNEAQLEKSRLLSDRFSAERPKGSFSTLEIQRTEQGDSAMYLCASRVAGEETQYFGPGTRLLVL.

The V and J genes are TRBV14 and TRBJ2-7; D might be TRBD2 (5 bases). The germline V gene has CDR1 SGHDN and CDR2 FVKESK. The CDR3 extends over 13 amino acids. V gave up 1 base and J gave up 4 bases, with 8 bases separating them. Written as DNA, the CDR3 is TGTGCCAGCAGCCAAGTTAGAGGGTACGAGCAGTACTTC. Its protein product is CASSQVRGYEQYF.

As DNA, the CDR3 is TGTGCCAGCAGCTTAAGGTCGTACGGGGGTGACATTCAGTACTTC. Its translation: CASSLRSYGGDIQYF. This chain uses TRBV7-9 with TRBJ2-4; D possibly corresponds to TRBD2 (6 bases). V dropped 2 bases and J dropped 8 bases, with 16 bases sitting between them. From germline, CDR1 is SEHNR and CDR2 FQNEAQ (reference sequence). This CDR3 comprises 15 residues.

Notes on this clone: A read error may produce the germline difference seen at one junction end. This chain joins TRBV20-1 and TRBJ1-2; the match to TRBD1 covers 7 bases. Germline loops: CDR1 DFQATT, CDR2 SNEGSKA (reference sequence). This CDR3 contains 8 residues. CDR3 sequence reads: CSAETGAF. The CDR3 DNA follows: TGCAGTGCCGAAACAGGGGCCTTC.